Presented here are 31 T cell receptor beta chains from one specimen sequenced in a study of T-cell memory formation after mild COVID-19 (dated by TCRdb to the early 2020s). Library preparation used 5' RACE. This sample was sequenced with an Illumina NovaSeq 6000. TCRdb itself trimmed the public reads at Q25 with fastp, ran MiXCR and retained productive beta chains. Identical CDR3 proteins give one entry, which carries the most common genes and DNA. The sample table contains 470,000 or so distinct CDR3 sequences; only one count was recorded for 15% to 20% of them. Approximately 8.1% of the sample comes from the top ten. Sequencing was performed on PBMCs or a T cell subset sorted from them (not recorded which). These receptors were taken from an adult woman who had mild COVID-19 (a few samples of this study predate the infection). The sample titles of this study are shuffled in the database, so cell type and time point are left out; the donor was told from shared clones.

V usage is TRBV27 and J usage is TRBJ2-3; no firm D call. Germline V gene data show CDR1 as MNHEY and CDR2 as SMNVEV (reference sequence). Trimming took 3 bases from V and 8 from J, leaving 12 bases between them. The CDR3 runs 13 residues. CDR3 loop: CASSFTVSGTQYF. In DNA, the CDR3 is TGTGCCAGCAGTTTTACGGTCTCTGGTACGCAGTATTTT.

This clonotype showed up just a few times. CDR3 sequence (DNA): TGTGCCAGCAGCCCCCGGGACTCCCTTATTCTTCAGTTCTTC. This translates into CASSPRDSLILQFF. This chain links TRBV7-8 with TRBJ2-1; TRBD2 is a possible D gene (6 bases). Germline V gives CDR1 SGHVS, CDR2 FQNEAQ. The CDR3 spans 14 residues. Trimming shortened V by 5 bases and J by 13 bases, and 21 bases separated the two germline ends.

The chain joins TRBV20-1 to TRBJ2-7; a weak D match, TRBD2 (6 bases). Trimming stripped 6 bases from V and 7 bases from J, with 16 bases between. Germline V gives CDR1 DFQATT, CDR2 SNEGSKA (reference sequence). This CDR3 comprises 12 residues. DNA for the CDR3: TGCAGTGCCCAGGGAGGCTACTTGGAGCAGTACTTC. It is translated as CSAQGGYLEQYF.

The chain links TRBV5-6 to TRBJ1-2, with D tentatively TRBD1 (6 bases). V was cut by 4 bases and J by 0 bases, with 13 bases left in between. Germline CDR1 is SGHDT and CDR2 is YYEEEE. The CDR3 runs to 15 residues. The CDR3 coding sequence is TGTGCCAGCAGCCCCGCAGGGGCAACTAACTATGGCTACACCTTC. Amino acids: CASSPAGATNYGYTF.

This clonotype has more than one count but fewer than ten. The chain has TRBV7-9 and TRBJ2-1; D ambiguous. In germline, CDR1 is SEHNR, CDR2 FQNEAQ (reference sequence). V was pared by 4 bases and J by 1 base, with 17 bases between. The CDR3 contains 17 residues. CDR3 loop: CASSSGSATVSYNEQFF. CDR3 DNA: TGTGCCAGCAGCTCCGGTTCAGCGACGGTGTCCTACAATGAGCAGTTCTTC.

The chain combines TRBV9 with TRBJ2-7; D ambiguous. Deletions cut 0 bases from V and 3 bases from J, with 13 bases between. This CDR3 has 15 amino acids. The germline gives CDR1 SGDLS, CDR2 YYNGEE. In DNA, the CDR3 is TGTGCCAGCAGCGTAGGGGTAGAGGTAAGCTACGAGCAGTACTTC. Its translation is CASSVGVEVSYEQYF.

This clonotype has more than one count but fewer than ten. This chain joins TRBV7-2 and TRBJ2-4, with a tentative D call TRBD2 (6 bases). This CDR3 spans 12 amino acids. CDR1 and CDR2 from the germline V gene are SGHTA and FQGNSA. V was pared by 3 bases and J by 7 bases, with 7 bases between. The CDR3 reads CASSFGGNIQYF. Here the CDR3 DNA reads TGTGCCAGCAGCTTTGGGGGGAACATTCAGTACTTC.

The V and J genes are TRBV7-9 and TRBJ2-2, with 9 bases that match TRBD1. CDR1 is SEHNR and CDR2 is FQNEAQ in the germline V gene (reference sequence). Unmatched junction bases numbered 10, after V lost 7 bases and J lost 4 bases. The CDR3 is 16 amino acids. The CDR3 protein is CASKIPGTGITGELFF. The CDR3 coding sequence is TGTGCCAGCAAAATTCCCGGGACAGGGATCACCGGGGAGCTGTTTTTT.

The rearrangement uses TRBV25-1 and TRBJ2-1; tentatively, D is TRBD2 (6 bases). With 6 bases removed from V and 5 bases from J, the gap between germline ends came to 20 bases. Germline V lookup: CDR1 MGHDK, CDR2 SYGVNS. CDR3 length equals 16 residues. CDR3 in amino acids: CASRGGAIGMDNEQFF. For the CDR3, the DNA is TGTGCCAGCAGAGGAGGGGCCATCGGGATGGACAATGAGCAGTTCTTC.

This clonotype was found a few times. The CDR3 DNA is TGTGCCAGCAGCCGAGGGGAAGGCACTGAAGCTTTCTTT. Protein sequence: CASSRGEGTEAFF. This chain connects TRBV2 to TRBJ1-1, with D tentatively TRBD1 (5 bases). The germline CDR1 and CDR2 sequences are SNHLY and FYNNEI. V was pared by 6 bases and J by 4 bases, with 12 bases between. This CDR3 comprises 13 residues.

This chain uses TRBV20-1 with TRBJ2-5, with TRBD2 matching 9 bases. The CDR3 consists of 15 residues. V gave up 3 bases and J gave up 0 bases; unmatched junction bases: 5. Germline CDR1 reads DFQATT; CDR2 reads SNEGSKA (reference sequence). The CDR3, as DNA: TGCAGTGCTAGTATGGCTAGCGGGAACCAAGAGACCCAGTACTTC. It codes for CSASMASGNQETQYF.

The genes are TRBV4-3 and TRBJ1-1; D is possibly TRBD1 (6 bases). V was cut by 0 bases and J by 5 bases, with 13 bases left in between. Germline CDR1 reads LGHNA; CDR2 reads YSLEER. This CDR3 region has 15 residues. CDR3 in amino acids: CASSQERGMVTEAFF. The CDR3 bases are TGCGCCAGCAGCCAAGAGAGGGGGATGGTGACTGAAGCTTTCTTT.

This clonotype was observed a few times. The chain couples TRBV12-3 or TRBV12-4 to TRBJ2-5; 9 bases agree with TRBD2. J was trimmed by 5 bases and V by 3 bases; bases with no gene match: 10. The length of the CDR3 is 16 residues. The DNA of the CDR3 is TGTGCCAGCAGTTTGTTCGCCGGGACTAGCTGGGAGACCCAGTACTTC. Its translation is CASSLFAGTSWETQYF.

The V and J genes are TRBV24-1 and TRBJ2-2; no reliable D call. Germline V gives CDR1 KGHDR, CDR2 SFDVKD. Trimming shortened V by 0 bases and J by 4 bases, and 8 bases separated the two germline ends. The CDR3 length is 15 residues. Here the CDR3 reads CATSDLGPFTGELFF. The CDR3, as DNA: TGTGCCACCAGTGATTTGGGACCTTTCACCGGGGAGCTGTTTTTT.

This clonotype was counted between two and nine times. The rearrangement uses TRBV19 and TRBJ1-5; D is uncertain. This CDR3 has 15 residues. Trimming stripped 5 bases from V and 3 bases from J, with 14 bases between. The germline CDR1 and CDR2 sequences are LNHDA and SQIVND (reference sequence). Here the CDR3 reads CASSPPGLVNQPQHF. DNA for the CDR3: TGTGCCAGTAGTCCCCCCGGACTGGTCAATCAGCCCCAGCATTTT.

This clonotype was seen more than once but under ten times. The chain has TRBV10-3 and TRBJ1-2; TRBD1 matches at 10 bases. The trim removed 4 bases at V and 6 bases at J, leaving 8 bases unmatched. Per germline, CDR1 ENHRY and CDR2 SYGVKD. This CDR3 region has 15 residues. The CDR3 reads CAISGTGQGKDGYTF. The CDR3 DNA is TGTGCCATCAGTGGAACGGGACAGGGGAAGGATGGCTACACCTTC.

V and J are TRBV27 and TRBJ2-3; D call uncertain. This CDR3 has 14 amino acids. Per germline, CDR1 MNHEY and CDR2 SMNVEV (reference sequence). V was shortened by 3 bases and J by 4 bases, with 11 bases between the two germline ends. CDR3 sequence: CASSFGPVPDTQYF. In DNA form, the CDR3 reads TGTGCCAGCAGTTTCGGGCCAGTACCAGATACGCAGTATTTT.

This clonotype was observed a handful of times. This chain uses TRBV6-5 with TRBJ1-1, with D unclear. The germline V and J ends were trimmed by 7 bases and 0 bases, with 15 bases remaining between them. Germline V CDR1 and CDR2: MNHEY, SVGAGI. The CDR3 runs 15 residues. The CDR3 spells CASTVDRSMNTEAFF. Written as DNA, the CDR3 is TGTGCCAGCACCGTGGACCGCTCTATGAACACTGAAGCTTTCTTT.

V and J are TRBV20-1 and TRBJ1-2; perhaps TRBD1 as D (5 bases). The CDR3 consists of 13 residues. Germline values: CDR1 DFQATT, CDR2 SNEGSKA (reference sequence). V lost 2 bases and J lost 3, with 10 bases in between. CDR3 residues: CSARSGSDYGYTF. The CDR3 DNA sequence: TGCAGTGCTAGATCAGGGAGTGACTATGGCTACACCTTC.

The rearrangement joins TRBV6-1 to TRBJ1-2, with D perhaps TRBD1 (5 bases). From germline, CDR1 is MNHNS and CDR2 SASEGT. Trimming took off 5 bases at V and 0 bases at J, with 25 bases between the two ends. This CDR3 contains 19 residues. In DNA form, the CDR3 reads TGTGCCAGCAGTCCCACCCGGGGAGGGGCCGACCTAACTAACTATGGCTACACCTTC. Encoded protein: CASSPTRGGADLTNYGYTF.

This clonotype was detected only a few times. CDR3 DNA sequence: TGCGCCAGCAGCTTGGGGGCAGGGGAGTGGAACACTGAAGCTTTCTTT. Its protein is CASSLGAGEWNTEAFF. This chain links TRBV5-1 with TRBJ1-1, with D possibly being TRBD1 (6 bases). V lost 0 bases and J lost 1, with 13 bases in between. Per germline, CDR1 SGHRS and CDR2 YFSETQ. The CDR3 spans 16 residues.

The sample holds a few counts of this clonotype. This chain joins TRBV7-9 and TRBJ2-3, with a tentative D call TRBD2 (6 bases). The CDR3 is 15 amino acids. V was trimmed by 5 bases and J by 0 bases, leaving 12 bases between them. Per germline, CDR1 SEHNR and CDR2 FQNEAQ (reference sequence). CDR3 loop: CASSPSGTSTDTQYF. Written as DNA, the CDR3 is TGTGCCAGCAGCCCGTCGGGGACTAGCACAGATACGCAGTATTTT. Based on the CDR3 plus reference TRBV7-9 and TRBJ2-3, the full variable domain is DTGVSQNPRHKITKRGQNVTFRCDPISEHNRLYWYRQTLGQGPEFLTYFQNEAQLEKSRLLSDRFSAERPKGSFSTLEIQRTEQGDSAMYLCASSPSGTSTDTQYFGPGTRLTVL.

The table lists this clonotype with a count of one. The chain combines TRBV30 with TRBJ1-2; 12 nucleotides align to TRBD1. Germline-derived CDR1 and CDR2 are GTSNPN and SVGIG (reference sequence). This CDR3 spans 15 amino acids. With V trimmed by 5 bases and J by 6 bases, 10 bases remained unmatched. The CDR3 protein is CAWGLGTGGYDGYTF. The CDR3 nucleotides are TGTGCCTGGGGACTTGGGACAGGGGGCTATGATGGCTACACCTTC.

The V gene is TRBV6-6, the J gene TRBJ2-7; D possibly corresponds to TRBD2 (5 bases). V was pared by 2 bases and J by 6 bases, with 20 bases between. The CDR3 is made up of 16 amino acids. Germline V gives CDR1 MNHNY, CDR2 SVGAGI (reference sequence). The CDR3 reads CASSYPHSGNSGEQYF. CDR3 bases: TGTGCCAGCAGTTACCCGCACTCGGGGAATTCCGGCGAGCAGTACTTC.

This clonotype was recorded a few times. V usage is TRBV12-3 or TRBV12-4 and J usage is TRBJ1-3; TRBD1 matches 7 bases. Unmatched junction bases numbered 11, after V lost 11 bases and J lost 4 bases. CDR3 size: 14 residues. The CDR3 DNA sequence: TGTGCCGGGTTCCAGGGGGGGTCCGGAAACACCATATATTTT. Its translation: CAGFQGGSGNTIYF.

This rearrangement joins TRBV5-5 to TRBJ2-4; the match to TRBD1 covers 8 bases. The junction had 17 bases not matched to a gene; V was cut back by 2 bases and J by 7 bases. The CDR3 spans 18 residues. Germline CDR1 is SGHKS and CDR2 is YYEKEE (reference sequence). The CDR3 is CASSLGTGTGKQGNIQYF. As DNA, the CDR3 is TGTGCCAGCAGCTTAGGGACCGGGACAGGAAAACAAGGCAACATTCAGTACTTC.

This clonotype has a handful of counts. This chain joins TRBV30 and TRBJ1-2; D gene ambiguous. V lost 7 bases to trimming and J lost 1 base, with 10 bases between them. This CDR3 has 12 amino acids. CDR1 GTSNPN and CDR2 SVGIG come from the germline V gene (reference sequence). CDR3 nucleotides: TGTGCCTTACGGATAAGTAACTATGGCTACACCTTC. The encoded protein is CALRISNYGYTF.

The gene calls are TRBV7-6 and TRBJ2-3; 10 nucleotides agree with TRBD1. With V trimmed by 5 bases and J by 0 bases, 5 bases remained unmatched. Germline loops: CDR1 SGHVS, CDR2 FNYEAQ. This CDR3 is 16 amino acids long. The CDR3 spells CASSLWTGGSTDTQYF. Here the CDR3 DNA reads TGTGCCAGCAGCCTATGGACAGGGGGAAGCACAGATACGCAGTATTTT.

The rearrangement links TRBV24-1 to TRBJ1-5; no reliable D call. V was trimmed by 3 bases and J by 3 bases, leaving 14 bases between them. Germline CDR1 and CDR2: KGHDR and SFDVKD. This CDR3 spans 16 amino acids. CDR3 bases: TGTGCCACCAGTGATCGAGATGACCCTGTCAATCAGCCCCAGCATTTT. This encodes CATSDRDDPVNQPQHF.

The V and J genes are TRBV5-1 and TRBJ2-2; 9 bases line up with TRBD1. This CDR3 is built from 16 residues. V lost 4 bases, J lost 5 bases, and 9 bases stayed unmatched. Germline CDR1 is SGHRS and CDR2 is YFSETQ. CDR3 region: CASSLQPTGGTGELFF. In DNA form, the CDR3 reads TGCGCCAGCAGCCTTCAGCCGACAGGGGGGACCGGGGAGCTGTTTTTT.

The DNA for the CDR3 is TGTGCCAGCAGCCGTACAGGGTCCGACGAGCAGTACTTC. It encodes CASSRTGSDEQYF. This chain joins TRBV12-3 or TRBV12-4 and TRBJ2-7; TRBD1 might be the D (6 bases). The germline V and J ends were trimmed by 6 bases and 5 bases, with 14 bases remaining between them. The CDR3 has 13 amino acids.